This TCR beta chain was captured in a study of blood T cell repertoires in COVID-19. The CDR3 length is 11 residues. Losses at the gene ends were 8 bases for V and 10 bases for J; bases not matched to a gene: 5. Looked up from germline, CDR1 is LNHDA and CDR2 is SQIVND (reference sequence). TCRdb's copy holds only in-frame clones and misses some; the assay was immunoSEQ multiplex PCR. The sample holds about 470,000 clones, about 90% seen once. The sequence was obtained from a young woman who had recovered from COVID-19. The genes are TRBV19 and TRBJ2-1, with TRBD2 identical over 7 bases. The material sequenced was PBMCs or T cells enriched from blood (not recorded which). This CDR3 reads CASREAGEQFF. The CDR3 DNA reads TGTGCCAGTCGGGAAGCGGGGGAGCAGTTCTTC.